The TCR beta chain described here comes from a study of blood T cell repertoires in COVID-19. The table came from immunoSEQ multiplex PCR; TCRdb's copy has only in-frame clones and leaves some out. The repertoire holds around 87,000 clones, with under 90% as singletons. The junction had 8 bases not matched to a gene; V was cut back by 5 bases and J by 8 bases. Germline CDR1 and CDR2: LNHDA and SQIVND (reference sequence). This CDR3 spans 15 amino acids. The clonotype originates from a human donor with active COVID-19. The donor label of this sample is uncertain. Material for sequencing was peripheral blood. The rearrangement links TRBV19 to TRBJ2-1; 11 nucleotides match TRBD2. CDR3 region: CASSYQTSGVDEQFF. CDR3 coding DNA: TGTGCCAGTAGTTATCAGACTAGCGGGGTGGATGAGCAGTTCTTC.